This T cell receptor (beta chain) was recorded in a study of spatial heterogeneity in lung cancer. The V end lost 5 bases, the J end lost 2 bases, and 9 bases lay between the germline ends. Germline CDR1 and CDR2: LNHDA and SQIVND (reference sequence). The CDR3 consists of 13 residues. This clonotype rates as large (0.1 to 1%). In the library, each TCR cDNA molecule bore its own unique molecular identifier. TCRdb re-called the 5' RACE reads with MiXCR, one entry per CDR3 protein. This sample has approximately 1,200 distinct CDR3 sequences, with roughly 13% found just once. Time point denoted: sample taken at primary tumor resection. The study sequenced unsorted whole RNA from tumor, nontumor lung or frozen PBMC. Donation came from 70 or so patients with untreated early-stage non-small cell lung cancer.

The source was normal lung tissue next to the tumor, collected at surgery. This sequence joins TRBV19 and TRBJ2-5; D gene uncertain. This TCR was sampled from a male donor with early-stage non-small cell lung cancer. The CDR3, as DNA: TGTGCCAGTAGTGTCCGGCTTCAAGAGACCCAGTACTTC. It translates to CASSVRLQETQYF.